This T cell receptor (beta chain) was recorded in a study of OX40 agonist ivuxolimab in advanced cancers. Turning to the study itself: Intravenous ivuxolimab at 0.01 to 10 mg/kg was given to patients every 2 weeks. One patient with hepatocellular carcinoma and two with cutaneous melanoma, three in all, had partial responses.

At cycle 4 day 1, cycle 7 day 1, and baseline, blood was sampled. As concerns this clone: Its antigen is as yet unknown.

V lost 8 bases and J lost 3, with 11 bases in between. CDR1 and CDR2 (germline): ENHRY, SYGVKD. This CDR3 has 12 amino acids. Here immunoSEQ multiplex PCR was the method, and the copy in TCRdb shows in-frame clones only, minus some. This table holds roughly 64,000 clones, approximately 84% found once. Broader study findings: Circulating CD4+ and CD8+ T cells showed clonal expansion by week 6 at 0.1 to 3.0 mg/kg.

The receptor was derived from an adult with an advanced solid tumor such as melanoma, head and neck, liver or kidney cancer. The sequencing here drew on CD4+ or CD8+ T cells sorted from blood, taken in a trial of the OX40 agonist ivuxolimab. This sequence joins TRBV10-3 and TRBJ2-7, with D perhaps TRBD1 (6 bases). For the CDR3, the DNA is TGTGCCATCTCCCAACAGGGCTACGAGCAGTACTTC. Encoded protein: CAISQQGYEQYF.